The clone carrying this TCR beta chain was seen more than once but under ten times. Germline assignment: CDR1 ENHRY and CDR2 SYGVKD. Trimming removed 0 bases from V and 3 bases from J, with 8 bases in between. This CDR3 region has 15 residues. This entry is derived from a study of blood T cell repertoires in COVID-19. Study overall: Sites across the United States, Italy and Spain contributed samples from acute and convalescent COVID-19.

The method was immunoSEQ multiplex PCR; TCRdb's version includes in-frame clones alone and lacks a portion of them. There are fewer than 150,000 clones in the sample; roughly four fifths occur only once, and less than 4.5% lies in the top ten. Sequencing was performed on peripheral blood. The chain employs TRBV10-3 and TRBJ1-4; no reliable D call. The receptor was derived from an elderly woman with acute or convalescent COVID-19. In DNA, the CDR3 is TGTGCCATCAGTGAGTCGGGCAGCTCTAATGAAAAACTGTTTTTT. This codes for CAISESGSSNEKLFF.